This T cell receptor beta chain came from a study of CD8 T cells in Susac syndrome. With random hexamers, 0.5 to 1 ug RNA was reverse transcribed. Coverage of TCR beta CDR3 amplification by immunoSEQ multiplex PCR extended to 54 Vbeta and 13 Jbeta. TCRdb re-analysed the immunoSEQ multiplex PCR reads in MiXCR, keeping a single row per CDR3 protein. Here the sample spans hundreds of thousands of distinct CDR3 sequences, about 95% being singletons. Germline values: CDR1 MDHEN, CDR2 SYDVKM. V was trimmed by 1 base and J by 5 bases, leaving 5 bases between them. This CDR3 is built from 12 residues. J is TRBJ2-5 and V is TRBV28; the D is unclear. The TCR was taken from a human donor with multiple sclerosis. Sequencing input: CD4+ T cells from PBMCs. The CDR3 sequence is CASSLFRETQYF. The CDR3 DNA sequence: TGTGCCAGCAGTTTATTTCGGGAGACCCAGTACTTC. The complete variable domain, with remaining parts taken from reference TRBV28 and TRBJ2-5, reads DVKVTQSSRYLVKRTGEKVFLECVQDMDHENMFWYRQDPGLGLRLIYFSYDVKMKEKGDIPEGYSVSREKKERFSLILESASTNQTSMYLCASSLFRETQYFGPGTRLLVL.